Sequencing of this T cell receptor beta chain was carried out in a study of CD8+CD57+ T cells in acquired aplastic anemia. Sequencing was done on patients that had shown CD8+CD57+ cell expansion by flow cytometry. CDR3 and TCR beta VDJ profiling relied on genomic DNA as the template. TCRdb re-analysed the reads in MiXCR, keeping a single row per CDR3 protein. The data contain 160,000 or so distinct CDR3 sequences, around 48% of them singletons. The CDR3 contains 13 residues. The germline V gene encodes CDR1 SEHNR and CDR2 FQNEAQ (reference sequence). Trimming stripped 5 bases from V and 4 bases from J, with 12 bases between.

The sequencing sample was made of sorted CD4+, CD8+, or CD8+CD57+ T cells (not recorded which) from PBMCs. The chain combines TRBV7-9 with TRBJ2-7, with D unresolved. The TCR was taken from a human donor with aplastic anemia. Written as DNA, the CDR3 is TGTGCCAGCAGCCAAGGTCCGGCTTACGAGCAGTACTTC. Encoded protein: CASSQGPAYEQYF.